These T cell receptor beta chains were read from a single sample in a study of regulatory and conventional T cells in RAG deficiency. TCRdb's copy holds only in-frame clones and misses some; the assay was immunoSEQ multiplex PCR. The sample includes tens of thousands of clones, approximately 96% of them seen just once. This same sample was also part of a study on regulatory T cells.

Sequencing was done on a sample of CD25- CD4+ T cells sorted from blood. The origin of the receptors is a human donor in good health. The CDR3 runs from the conserved cysteine through the conserved F or W. The D gene is left open where the match is weak. Size tells how often a clone was seen (once, few, many) or the class of an expanded clone, and some rows leave it out.

clone_size | j_call | d_call | v_call | cdr3_nt | cdr3_aa
- | TRBJ2-2 | TRBD1 | TRBV28 | TGTGCCAGCAGCCAAACGACAGGGGGCATAGGCGGGGAGCTGTTTTTT | CASSQTTGGIGGELFF
- | TRBJ1-3 | - | TRBV9 | TGTGCCAGCAGCGTAGCGGGGGATACGGGCTCTGGAAACACCATATATTTT | CASSVAGDTGSGNTIYF
- | TRBJ2-1 | TRBD2 | TRBV27 | TGTGCCAGCAGTTTAGAAGGGACTAGGATGGATTCCTACAATGAGCAGTTCTTC | CASSLEGTRMDSYNEQFF
- | TRBJ1-2 | TRBD1 | TRBV28 | TGTGCCAGCAGTTGGCGGAAGGGGGCAGTCGACTATGGCTACACCTTC | CASSWRKGAVDYGYTF
- | TRBJ2-4 | TRBD1 | TRBV19 | TGTGCCAGTTCTCCGGGATCGGGACAGGGGGCAACAAACATTCAGTACTTC | CASSPGSGQGATNIQYF
- | TRBJ2-1 | TRBD2 | TRBV30 | TGTGCCGGGAGGGATTGGGGTTCGGGGTCCTACAATGAGCAGTTCTTC | CAGRDWGSGSYNEQFF
- | TRBJ2-7 | TRBD2 | TRBV7-2 | TGTGCCAGCAGCTTTGGGTCCTGGCGGGGGAACTCCTACGAGCAGTACTTC | CASSFGSWRGNSYEQYF
- | TRBJ2-5 | TRBD2 | TRBV7-2 | TGTGCCAGCAGCTTAGATTCCAGCGGGGGGGCCCGGGAGACCCAGTACTTC | CASSLDSSGGARETQYF
- | TRBJ1-1 | TRBD1 | TRBV11-2 | TGTGCCAGCAGCTCCCAGGGGGCCGCTGAAGCTTTCTTT | CASSSQGAAEAFF
- | TRBJ2-5 | - | TRBV18 | TGTGCCAGCTCATCCTCCCAGGGGGGACAAGAGACCCAGTACTTC | CASSSSQGGQETQYF
- | TRBJ2-2 | TRBD2 | TRBV2 | TGTGCCAGCAGATGGACTAGCGGGGGGGCCGGGACCGGGGAGCTGTTTTTT | CASRWTSGGAGTGELFF
- | TRBJ2-2 | - | TRBV4-3 | TGCGCCAGCAGCCTCTTGTCCCAGCGCTTACCTAACACCGGGGAGCTGTTTTTT | CASSLLSQRLPNTGELFF
- | TRBJ1-4 | - | TRBV6-1 | TGTGCCAGCAGTGGGCGGGGGGCCGCCAGCCGGGAAAAACTGTTTTTT | CASSGRGAASREKLFF
- | TRBJ2-2 | - | TRBV4-3 | TGCGCCAGCAGCCACTCAAGGGGTCTCGGCACCGGGGAGCTGTTTTTT | CASSHSRGLGTGELFF
- | TRBJ2-5 | TRBD2 | TRBV7-3 | TGTGCCAGCTCGGTAGGGCGGGGGGCCGAAGAGACCCAGTACTTC | CASSVGRGAEETQYF
- | TRBJ2-7 | - | TRBV2 | TGTGCCAGGGGCGGGGTTGGCTCCTACGAGCAGTACTTC | CARGGVGSYEQYF
- | TRBJ2-7 | TRBD1 | TRBV29-1 | TGCAGCGTTGGACAGGGGACACGGGCCAACGAGCAGTACTTC | CSVGQGTRANEQYF
- | TRBJ1-4 | - | TRBV19 | TGTGCCAGTAGTATAGGGAACAGAAATGAAAAACTGTTTTTT | CASSIGNRNEKLFF
- | TRBJ1-6 | - | TRBV14 | TGTGCCAGCAGTCCGGGACAATCGGCTTTCGCCCTCCACTTT | CASSPGQSAFALHF
- | TRBJ1-2 | TRBD1 | TRBV7-9 | TGTGCCAGCAGCTCAGGGGGCGGAGGGTTGGATGGCTACACCTTC | CASSSGGGGLDGYTF
- | TRBJ1-2 | - | TRBV6-5 | TGTGCCAGCAGTCCCTTGGAGGGGATTTACTATGGCTACACCTTC | CASSPLEGIYYGYTF
once | TRBJ1-1 | - | TRBV7-3 | TGTGCCAGCATCCCACAGGGACAGAACACTGAAGCTTTCTTT | CASIPQGQNTEAFF
- | TRBJ1-5 | - | TRBV7-3 | TGTGCCAGCAGCTTAACAGGGAGTGATCAGCCCCAGCATTTT | CASSLTGSDQPQHF
- | TRBJ1-1 | - | TRBV7-6 | TGTGCCAGCAGCTTAAGCCGGAACACTGAAGCTTTCTTT | CASSLSRNTEAFF
- | TRBJ1-1 | - | TRBV7-9 | TGTGCCAGCAGCTATCTGGGAGGGGAGAACACTGAAGCTTTCTTT | CASSYLGGENTEAFF
- | TRBJ1-6 | - | TRBV5-4 | TGTGCCAGCAGCCTCCCTGGAGCCCTCCACTTT | CASSLPGALHF
- | TRBJ2-5 | - | TRBV7-7 | TGTGCCAGCAGCTTAGGACTCCTAGGTGGTGAGACCCAGTACTTC | CASSLGLLGGETQYF
- | TRBJ1-5 | - | TRBV2 | TGTGCCAGCAGGACAAATAGCAATCAGCCCCAGCATTTT | CASRTNSNQPQHF
- | TRBJ2-1 | TRBD2 | TRBV10-3 | TGTGCCATCAGTGGGACTAGCGGGGTTAATGAGCAGTTCTTC | CAISGTSGVNEQFF
- | TRBJ2-7 | - | TRBV19 | TGTGCCAGTAGTATAGATCCCGGGCGGGGATACGAGCAGTACTTC | CASSIDPGRGYEQYF
- | TRBJ1-6 | - | TRBV14 | TGTGCCAGCAGCCAAGCCCTCGGGGGGCCTTCACCCCTCCACTTT | CASSQALGGPSPLHF
- | TRBJ1-5 | TRBD1 | TRBV6-1 | TGTGCCAGCAGGGAGCCAGGGGGCGCGGATCAGCCCCAGCATTTT | CASREPGGADQPQHF
- | TRBJ2-7 | TRBD1 | TRBV2 | TGTGCCAGCAGTCACGGGACAGGGGTGGGCGAGCAGTACTTC | CASSHGTGVGEQYF
- | TRBJ2-5 | TRBD2 | TRBV5-1 | TGCGCCAGCAGCAGCGGACTAGCGGGGGTCCAAGAGACCCAGTACTTC | CASSSGLAGVQETQYF
- | TRBJ1-1 | - | TRBV6-5 | TGTGCCAGCTCCTACTTTCCGGGGACTGAAGCTTTCTTT | CASSYFPGTEAFF
- | TRBJ2-6 | - | TRBV28 | TGTGCCAGCAGTTTCGGGCCGAGACAGAACTCTGGGGCCAACGTCCTGACTTTC | CASSFGPRQNSGANVLTF
- | TRBJ2-1 | - | TRBV18 | TGTGCCAGCTCACCCAAACCGGGGGATGAGCAGTTCTTC | CASSPKPGDEQFF
- | TRBJ2-7 | TRBD1 | TRBV30 | TGTGCCTGGGAGGATACAGGGGGCGCGGGGGAGCAGTACTTC | CAWEDTGGAGEQYF
once | TRBJ1-4 | TRBD1 | TRBV6-1 | TGTGCCAGCAGTGAATACAGGGGAACTAATGAAAAACTGTTTTTT | CASSEYRGTNEKLFF
once | TRBJ1-2 | - | TRBV5-4 | TGTGCCAGCAGCGCCGGGCAGGTCGGGAACGGCTACACCTTC | CASSAGQVGNGYTF
- | TRBJ2-2 | - | TRBV7-2 | TGTGCCAGCAGCTCCTTCGCCGGGACAACGAACACCGGGGAGCTGTTTTTT | CASSSFAGTTNTGELFF
- | TRBJ1-2 | - | TRBV7-2 | TGTGCCAGCAGCCAGGACTCTTCTAACTATGGCTACACCTTC | CASSQDSSNYGYTF
- | TRBJ2-7 | - | TRBV7-2 | TGTGCCAGCAGCTTAGGGGCGCTCGGCCCCTACGAGCAGTACTTC | CASSLGALGPYEQYF
- | TRBJ2-7 | TRBD2 | TRBV2 | TGTGCCAGCAGTACGGGACTAGCGGTCTACGAGCAGTACTTC | CASSTGLAVYEQYF
- | TRBJ2-3 | TRBD1 | TRBV7-9 | TGTGCCAGCAGCTTCCGGGACAGGGGAGTCACAGATACGCAGTATTTT | CASSFRDRGVTDTQYF
- | TRBJ1-1 | - | TRBV28 | TGTGCCAGCAGTCCTTTTACAGTCATGAACACTGAAGCTTTCTTT | CASSPFTVMNTEAFF
- | TRBJ2-2 | - | TRBV5-1 | TGCGCCAGCACCTCTCACATAAACACCGGGGAGCTGTTTTTT | CASTSHINTGELFF
once | TRBJ1-6 | TRBD1 | TRBV19 | TGTGCCAGTAGTGTGGGACAGGGGGGCTCACCCCTCCACTTT | CASSVGQGGSPLHF
once | TRBJ2-7 | - | TRBV11-2 | TGTGCCAGCAGCTTAGGGTACGGGGATTTCAGCGAGCAGTACTTC | CASSLGYGDFSEQYF
once | TRBJ2-3 | - | TRBV7-2 | TGTGCCAGCAGCCCTCCGGCGGCTTTTGGAGATACGCAGTATTTT | CASSPPAAFGDTQYF
- | TRBJ1-2 | - | TRBV19 | TGTGCCAGTAGTCGCGACTCAACGATGGGCTATGGCTACACCTTC | CASSRDSTMGYGYTF